A selection of T cell receptor beta chains follows, all from one sample in a study of blood T cell repertoires in COVID-19. Some clones are missing from TCRdb's copy, which holds only in-frame ones; the method was immunoSEQ multiplex PCR. The sample yields 200,000 or so clones, about 86% seen once. Sequenced: PBMCs or T cells enriched from blood (not recorded which). Receptors originate from a woman between 40 and 50 years old with acute COVID-19. Both conserved end residues are part of each CDR3.

V gene	J gene	CDR3 protein
TRBV7-3	TRBJ2-2	CASSLSGELFF
TRBV9	TRBJ2-5	CASSVVGGLETQYF
TRBV11-2	TRBJ2-7	CASSSGLFEQYF
TRBV11-2	TRBJ2-3	CASSLVALGLDTQYF
TRBV4-1	TRBJ2-3	CASSQRLAGGSTDTQYF
TRBV27	TRBJ2-3	CATPRWVGACTPQVDTQYF
TRBV12-3/TRBV12-4	TRBJ1-1	CASSTGTGIEAFF
TRBV11-3	TRBJ1-1	CASSRDRGNTEAFF
TRBV5-6	TRBJ1-2	CASSLSGYGYTF
TRBV19	TRBJ2-7	CASSPTGTGGNEQYF
TRBV6-4	TRBJ1-1	CASRPDRNTEAFF
TRBV7-9	TRBJ2-2	CASSFTGVAGELFF
TRBV7-6	TRBJ1-4	CASSLGEGAGEKLFF
TRBV2	TRBJ2-1	CASSPRGAREQFF
TRBV9	TRBJ2-1	CASSPPGGGPYNEQFF
TRBV7-3	TRBJ2-2	CASSYSGTTNGELFF
TRBV3-1/TRBV3-2	TRBJ2-7	CASSQVSGRTYEQYF
TRBV11-2	TRBJ2-7	CASSLRTGASEEQYF
TRBV3-1/TRBV3-2	TRBJ2-1	CASSPPTGRTYNEQFF
TRBV5-8	TRBJ1-2	CASSPRGVHNLYGYTF
TRBV7-9	TRBJ1-2	CASTRNPGYGYTF
TRBV19	TRBJ2-5	CASSPLPGLAGNKETQYF
TRBV7-9	TRBJ1-1	CASSPGMNTEAFF
TRBV4-1	TRBJ1-6	CASSLLGGQSNSPLHF
TRBV7-2	TRBJ1-4	CASSFGGVTNEKLFF
TRBV5-4	TRBJ2-2	CASSSPPGGASNTGELFF
TRBV28	TRBJ1-4	CASSLGSRATNEKLFF
TRBV15	TRBJ2-7	CATSRGLSYEQYF
TRBV7-9	TRBJ2-2	CASSFEGNTGELFF
TRBV6-5	TRBJ2-3	CASSWSGRDTDTQYF
TRBV19	TRBJ2-1	CASRPPGRGNEQFF
TRBV7-9	TRBJ1-1	CAIVGQGQAFF
TRBV5-1	TRBJ2-7	CASSLGGSRYEQYF
TRBV15	TRBJ2-7	CATSRAGFSGGEQYF
TRBV28	TRBJ2-2	CASRDGGANTGELFF
TRBV9	TRBJ1-2	CASSVERGRMYGYTF
TRBV11-3	TRBJ2-2	CASSRGTSVNTRELFF
TRBV6-5	TRBJ2-7	CASSYEGRAGEQYF
TRBV3-1/TRBV3-2	TRBJ1-5	CASSDGQQNNQPQHF
TRBV7-9	TRBJ1-4	CASSQQQGRNEKLFF
TRBV11-2	TRBJ2-1	CASSLGFTSGVNEQFF
TRBV10-2	TRBJ2-5	CASSEKRLAKETQYF
TRBV29-1	TRBJ2-3	CSVGLGGGSTDTQYF
TRBV6-2/TRBV6-3	TRBJ2-5	CASSYSGGQETQYF
TRBV5-6	TRBJ1-2	CASSLYREDNYGYTF
TRBV29-1	TRBJ1-1	CSVERGGNTEAFF
TRBV3-1/TRBV3-2	TRBJ2-1	CASSKDGLAGRNEQFF
TRBV5-5	TRBJ1-1	CASSPRAVTGVNTEAFF
TRBV12-5	TRBJ2-1	CASGPSTGGAWGEQFF
TRBV28	TRBJ2-5	CASSISGTGMKTQYF
TRBV5-1	TRBJ2-7	CASSLTGQGSYEQYF
TRBV7-9	TRBJ2-1	CASSPGTSSNEQFF
TRBV30	TRBJ2-3	CAWSGEREPDPSTDTQYF
TRBV18	TRBJ2-2	CASSPSLAGGTGELFF